This T cell receptor beta chain was captured in a study of blood T cell repertoires in COVID-19. For the study at large: Researchers got acute and convalescent COVID-19 samples from the United States, Italy and Spain. Sources were T cells, B-cell-depleted T cells, or PBMCs; the material itself was cDNA or gDNA.

From germline, CDR1 is LNHDA and CDR2 SQIVND (reference sequence). This CDR3 region has 12 residues. V was cut by 5 bases and J by 5 bases, with 9 bases left in between. In the original analysis: Estimated nucleated cell counts came from reference gene primer amplification. Profiling relied on immunoSEQ multiplex PCR, and the TCRdb table lists in-frame clones only, not all of them. V, J and clone size are those of that table, while D and trimming were read from the DNA. The profile shows 150,000 to 200,000 clones, roughly 77% of them singletons. The TCR comes from a human donor in a cohort sampled during active COVID-19. Sample: peripheral blood. This chain uses TRBV19 with TRBJ1-2; a possible D gene is TRBD1 (5 bases). CDR3 protein: CASSARQYGYTF. The CDR3 DNA follows: TGTGCCAGTAGTGCGCGACAGTATGGCTACACCTTC.